This TCR beta chain was sequenced for a study of CD8+CD57+ T cells in acquired aplastic anemia. V shed 3 bases and J shed 3 bases, with 8 bases lying between them. The germline CDR1 and CDR2 sequences are LNHDA and SQIVND (reference sequence). CDR3 length: 13 residues. The study profiled TCR beta VDJ and CDR3 using genomic DNA as template. TCRdb ran MiXCR on the reads and lists one entry per CDR3 protein. The sample consists of more than 150,000 distinct CDR3 sequences, approximately 48% of them appearing once. This clonotype showed up just a few times. The sequenced patients had an expansion of CD8+CD57+ cells seen by flow cytometry.

The sequencing input was sorted CD4+, CD8+, or CD8+CD57+ T cells (not recorded which) from PBMCs. The source is a human donor with aplastic anemia. The chain recombines TRBV19 with TRBJ2-5; a weak D match, TRBD1 (6 bases). The CDR3 DNA follows: TGTGCCAGTAGTATGGCAGGGGAAGAGACCCAGTACTTC. This gives the protein CASSMAGEETQYF.